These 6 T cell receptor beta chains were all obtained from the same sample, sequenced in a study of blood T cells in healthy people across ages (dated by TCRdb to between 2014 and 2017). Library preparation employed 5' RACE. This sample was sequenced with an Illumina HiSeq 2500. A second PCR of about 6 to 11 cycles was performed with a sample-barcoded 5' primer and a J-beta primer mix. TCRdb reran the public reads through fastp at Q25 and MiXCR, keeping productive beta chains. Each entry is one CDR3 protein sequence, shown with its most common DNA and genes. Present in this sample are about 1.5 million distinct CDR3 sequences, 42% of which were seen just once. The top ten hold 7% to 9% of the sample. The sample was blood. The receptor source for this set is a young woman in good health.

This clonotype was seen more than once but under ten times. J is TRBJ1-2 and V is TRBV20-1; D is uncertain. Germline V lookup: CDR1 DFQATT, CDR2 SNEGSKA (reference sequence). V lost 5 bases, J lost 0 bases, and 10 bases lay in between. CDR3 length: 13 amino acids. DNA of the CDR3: TGCAGTGCTTCGGACCCGGCTAACTATGGCTACACCTTC. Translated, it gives CSASDPANYGYTF.

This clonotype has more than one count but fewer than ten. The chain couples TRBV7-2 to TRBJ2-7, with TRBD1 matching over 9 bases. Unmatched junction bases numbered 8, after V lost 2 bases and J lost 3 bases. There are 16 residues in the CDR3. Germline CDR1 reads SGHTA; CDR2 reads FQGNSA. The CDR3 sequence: CASSLRTGTGSYEQYF. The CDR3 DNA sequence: TGTGCCAGCAGCTTAAGGACCGGGACAGGGAGCTACGAGCAGTACTTC.

Here the CDR3 reads CASSQEGGPYTEAFF. DNA of the CDR3: TGTGCCAGCAGCCAAGAAGGGGGCCCTTACACTGAAGCTTTCTTT. The chain carries TRBV3-1 and TRBJ1-1, with 7 bases identical to TRBD1. This CDR3 is 15 amino acids long. Germline lookup yields CDR1 LGHDT and CDR2 YNNKEL (reference sequence). Losses at the gene ends were 0 bases for V and 3 bases for J; bases not matched to a gene: 4. Drawing the rest from reference TRBV3-1 and TRBJ1-1, the complete variable domain is DTAVSQTPKYLVTQMGNDKSIKCEQNLGHDTMYWYKQDSKKFLKIMFSYNNKELIINETVPNRFSPKSPDKAHLNLHINSLELGDSAVYFCASSQEGGPYTEAFFGQGTRLTVV.

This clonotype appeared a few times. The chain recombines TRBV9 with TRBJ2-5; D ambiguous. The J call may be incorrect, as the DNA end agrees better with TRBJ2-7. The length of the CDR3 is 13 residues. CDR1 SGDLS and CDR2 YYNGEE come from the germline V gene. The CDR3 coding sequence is TGTGCCAGCAGCGGTAGGCTAGGTTACGAGCAGTACTTC. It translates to CASSGRLGYEQYF.

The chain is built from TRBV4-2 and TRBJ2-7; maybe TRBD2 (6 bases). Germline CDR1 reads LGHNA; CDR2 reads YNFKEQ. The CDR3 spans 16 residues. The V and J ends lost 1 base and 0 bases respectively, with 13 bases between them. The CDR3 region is CASSQVVTEGSYEQYF. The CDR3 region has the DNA TGTGCCAGCAGCCAAGTGGTGACGGAGGGCTCCTACGAGCAGTACTTC.

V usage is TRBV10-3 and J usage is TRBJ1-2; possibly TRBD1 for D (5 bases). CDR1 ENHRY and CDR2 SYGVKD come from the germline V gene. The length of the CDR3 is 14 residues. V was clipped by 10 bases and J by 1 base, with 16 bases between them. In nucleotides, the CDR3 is TGTGCCACGGAGTGGGGGAGTGGTAACTATGGCTACACCTTC. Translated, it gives CATEWGSGNYGYTF.